This TCR beta chain was identified in a study of blood T cell repertoires in COVID-19. Study-wide background: Sources were T cells, B-cell-depleted T cells, or PBMCs; the material itself was cDNA or gDNA.

Sequencing used immunoSEQ multiplex PCR; TCRdb keeps in-frame clones, though not all of them. The profile covers approximately 110,000 clones, with roughly nine tenths appearing a single time and roughly 4% taken by the ten largest. The CDR3 contains 17 residues. V gave up 0 bases and J gave up 3 bases; unmatched junction bases: 5. The V gene's germline CDR1 is SGDLS and CDR2 YYNGEE. V gene TRBV9 combines with J gene TRBJ2-4; 11 nucleotides match TRBD1. What was sequenced was peripheral blood. The origin of this receptor is a man in his forties or fifties with acute or convalescent COVID-19. The CDR3 region is CASSVDPGQGVKNIQYF. CDR3 DNA: TGTGCCAGCAGCGTAGATCCGGGACAGGGGGTCAAAAACATTCAGTACTTC.